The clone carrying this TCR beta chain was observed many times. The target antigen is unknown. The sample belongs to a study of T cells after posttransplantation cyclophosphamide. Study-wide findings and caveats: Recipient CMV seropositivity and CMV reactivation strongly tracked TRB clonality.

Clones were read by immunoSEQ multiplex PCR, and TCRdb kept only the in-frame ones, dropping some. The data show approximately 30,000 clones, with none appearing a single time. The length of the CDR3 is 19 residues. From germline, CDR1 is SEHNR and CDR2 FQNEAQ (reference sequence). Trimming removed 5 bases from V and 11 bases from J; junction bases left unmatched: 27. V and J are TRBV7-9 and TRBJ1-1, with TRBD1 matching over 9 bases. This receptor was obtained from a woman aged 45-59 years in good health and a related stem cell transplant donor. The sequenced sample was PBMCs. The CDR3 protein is CASSRRSRTGVASGGHAFF. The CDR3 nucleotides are TGTGCCAGCAGCCGTCGCTCCCGGACAGGGGTTGCCTCCGGGGGACACGCTTTCTTT.